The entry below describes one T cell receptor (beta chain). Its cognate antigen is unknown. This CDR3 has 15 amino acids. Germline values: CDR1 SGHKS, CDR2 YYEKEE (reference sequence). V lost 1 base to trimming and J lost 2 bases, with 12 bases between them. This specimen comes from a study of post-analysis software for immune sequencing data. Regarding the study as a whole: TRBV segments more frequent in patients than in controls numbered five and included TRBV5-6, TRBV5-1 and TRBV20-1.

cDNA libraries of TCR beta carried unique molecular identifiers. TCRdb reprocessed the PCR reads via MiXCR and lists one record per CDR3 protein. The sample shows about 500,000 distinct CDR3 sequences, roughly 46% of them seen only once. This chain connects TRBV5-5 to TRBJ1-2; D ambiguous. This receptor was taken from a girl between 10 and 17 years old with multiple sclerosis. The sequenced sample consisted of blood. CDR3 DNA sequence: TGTGCCAGCAGCTTGATCCTCCAGGCAAACTATGGCTACACCTTC. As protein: CASSLILQANYGYTF.